The entry below describes one T cell receptor beta chain. Using unique molecular identifiers, the investigators prepared the TCRbeta library. TCRdb used MiXCR to reprocess the PCR reads, holding one entry per CDR3 protein. The profile shows some 500,000 distinct CDR3 sequences, around 16% of them singletons. The data stem from a study of T-cell reconstitution after alpha-beta-depleted transplantation in children. V gave up 5 bases and J gave up 1 base; unmatched junction bases: 4. In germline, CDR1 is SEHNR, CDR2 FQNEAQ (reference sequence). The CDR3 sequence is 14 residues long. The sample consisted of PBMCs from the stem cell graft donor, taken from the stem cell graft. This receptor was taken from a human donor who donated a stem cell graft to a child with acute lymphoblastic leukemia. This chain links TRBV7-9 with TRBJ2-7; 8 bases agree with TRBD1. The CDR3 nucleotides are TGTGCCAGCAGCGGCCGGGACAGGTCCTACGAGCAGTACTTC. Translated: CASSGRDRSYEQYF.